This record looks at one TCR beta chain sequence and its context. This sample stems from a study of blood T cell repertoires in COVID-19. Overall study: The United States, Italy and Spain supplied acute and convalescent COVID-19 samples. From T cells, B-cell-depleted T cells, or PBMCs came the material, which was cDNA or gDNA.

Assay used: immunoSEQ multiplex PCR; TCRdb lists only in-frame clones, some missing. There are roughly 100,000 clones in the sample; about 85% occur only once, and more than 1.5% lies in the top ten. CDR1 is SGHDT, CDR2 YYEEEE, per germline. CDR3 length: 19 residues. Trimming at V came to 0 bases and at J to 1 base, leaving 12 bases not matched to a gene. The rearrangement links TRBV5-6 to TRBJ2-1; the match to TRBD2 covers 8 bases. Sequences were obtained from peripheral blood. This TCR was recovered from a woman aged 70-85 years with active or convalescent COVID-19. CDR3 residues: CASSLAVMRGGISYNEQFF. CDR3 coding DNA: TGTGCCAGCAGCTTGGCCGTGATGCGCGGGGGGATTTCCTACAATGAGCAGTTCTTC. The full variable domain, its missing parts supplied by reference TRBV5-6 and TRBJ2-1, is DAGVTQSPTHLIKTRGQQVTLRCSPKSGHDTVSWYQQALGQGPQFIFQYYEEEERQRGNFPDRFSGHQFPNYSSELNVNALLLGDSALYLCASSLAVMRGGISYNEQFFGPGTRLTVL.